A single sample gave rise to the 20 T cell receptor beta chains below, sequenced in a study of Graves' ophthalmopathy and Graves' hyperthyroidism. For repertoire sequencing, the TCR beta CDR3 regions were amplified from RNA transcripts. An initial RT-PCR round employing HTBI primers preceded a second-round multiplex PCR. TCRdb reanalysed the multiplex PCR reads using MiXCR and keeps one entry per CDR3 protein. This sample has over 150,000 distinct CDR3 sequences, with 30% to 45% found just once. Sequencing was performed on peripheral blood. The receptors were sampled from a middle-aged woman with Graves' ophthalmopathy.

The chain couples TRBV9 to TRBJ1-6; D is uncertain. Per germline, CDR1 SGDLS and CDR2 YYNGEE. The CDR3 totals 12 residues. Between the trimmed V and J ends, which lost 3 bases and 11 bases, there was a span of 9 bases. CDR3 amino acids: CASSDGRPPLHF. The CDR3 DNA follows: TGTGCCAGCAGCGACGGCAGGCCACCCCTCCACTTT.

The rearrangement joins TRBV29-1 to TRBJ2-2; D not certain. Deletions cut 6 bases from V and 6 bases from J, with 11 bases between. CDR1 and CDR2 from the germline V gene are SQVTM and ANQGSEA. The CDR3 extends over 12 amino acids. The CDR3 loop reads CSVRYTAGELFF. CDR3 DNA sequence: TGCAGCGTGAGATATACGGCCGGGGAGCTGTTTTTT.

This clonotype was detected a few times. The rearrangement joins TRBV6-2 or TRBV6-3 to TRBJ2-7; D is possibly TRBD1 (5 bases). CDR1 is MNHEY and CDR2 is SVGEGT in the germline V gene. Trimming took off 1 base at V and 0 bases at J, with 19 bases between the two ends. CDR3 size: 18 residues. The CDR3 sequence: CASSYFHPRESGSYEQYF. CDR3 nucleotide sequence: TGTGCCAGCAGTTACTTTCACCCCAGGGAATCGGGCTCCTACGAGCAGTACTTC.

The V call is TRBV19, the J call TRBJ1-5; the D is unclear. V shed 3 bases and J shed 6 bases, with 18 bases lying between them. In germline, CDR1 is LNHDA, CDR2 SQIVND (reference sequence). The CDR3 covers 16 residues. CDR3 coding DNA: TGTGCCAGTAGTATGATAGGCACCGGAGCAAGTCAGCCCCAGCATTTT. It codes for CASSMIGTGASQPQHF.

This clonotype has a count of ten or more. This chain connects TRBV20-1 to TRBJ1-2; D perhaps matches TRBD1 (6 bases). Deletions cut 5 bases from V and 6 bases from J, with 13 bases between. Germline CDR1 reads DFQATT; CDR2 reads SNEGSKA (reference sequence). This CDR3 contains 12 residues. The CDR3 is CSAAQGGDGYTF. The CDR3 DNA sequence: TGCAGTGCTGCACAGGGTGGGGATGGCTACACCTTC.

This clonotype showed up many times. The chain uses TRBV28 and TRBJ1-5; the D gene is possibly TRBD1 (6 bases). There are 14 residues in the CDR3. V was shortened by 6 bases and J by 4 bases, with 13 bases between the two germline ends. Germline assignment: CDR1 MDHEN and CDR2 SYDVKM. This CDR3 is CASRERQVNQPQHF. CDR3 nucleotide sequence: TGTGCCAGCAGGGAAAGACAGGTTAATCAGCCCCAGCATTTT.

This clonotype was recorded at least ten times. The chain carries TRBV18 and TRBJ1-1, with D tentatively TRBD1 (5 bases). The CDR3 has 13 residues. Germline V gives CDR1 KGHSH, CDR2 LQKENI. The V end lost 3 bases, the J end lost 3 bases, and 8 bases lay between the germline ends. The CDR3 coding sequence is TGTGCCAGCTCACCGTTAGGGGACACTGAAGCTTTCTTT. Protein product: CASSPLGDTEAFF.

J is TRBJ1-2 and V is TRBV30; 7 nucleotides match TRBD1. Unmatched junction bases numbered 14, after V lost 4 bases and J lost 0 bases. The germline CDR1 and CDR2 sequences are GTSNPN and SVGIG (reference sequence). CDR3 length: 17 amino acids. CDR3 DNA: TGTGCCTGGACCTTCGGCATCGGACAGGTCCCTAACTATGGCTACACCTTC. It yields the protein CAWTFGIGQVPNYGYTF. Complete variable domain (other parts from reference TRBV30 and TRBJ1-2): SQTIHQWPATLVQPVGSPLSLECTVEGTSNPNLYWYRQAAGRGLQLLFYSVGIGQISSEVPQNLSASRPQDRQFILSSKKLLLSDSGFYLCAWTFGIGQVPNYGYTFGSGTRLTVV.

This clonotype was found many times. The V gene is TRBV4-1, the J gene TRBJ1-1; no firm D call. V dropped 4 bases and J dropped 1 base, with 13 bases sitting between them. Germline CDR1 reads MGHRA; CDR2 reads YSYEKL. CDR3 size: 15 residues. CDR3 nucleotide sequence: TGCGCCAGCAGCCGAGCAGACCGGGAGAACACTGAAGCTTTCTTT. Translated, it gives CASSRADRENTEAFF.

This clonotype was picked up many times. This chain joins TRBV28 and TRBJ1-5; D not resolved. Per the germline V gene, CDR1 is MDHEN and CDR2 is SYDVKM. The CDR3 has 15 residues. V gave up 5 bases and J gave up 0 bases, with 11 bases separating them. CDR3 DNA: TGTGCCAGCAGTCCCGGACGGTATAGCAATCAGCCCCAGCATTTT. Protein: CASSPGRYSNQPQHF.

There are many counts of this clonotype. The rearrangement uses TRBV28 and TRBJ2-3; 8 bases map to TRBD2. The V gene end was trimmed by 5 bases and the J gene end by 5 bases; junction bases not matched to a gene: 6. Germline assignment: CDR1 MDHEN and CDR2 SYDVKM. The CDR3 has 14 amino acids. The CDR3, as DNA: TGTGCCAGCAGTAGCGGGAGTAGGGTAGATACGCAGTATTTT. This gives the protein CASSSGSRVDTQYF.

The sample holds many counts of this clonotype. This chain connects TRBV2 to TRBJ2-2, with TRBD2 as a possible D gene (5 bases). Germline V gene lookup returns CDR1 SNHLY and CDR2 FYNNEI. V lost 0 bases to trimming and J lost 5 bases, with 10 bases between them. There are 15 residues in the CDR3. The CDR3 reads CASSEARVRTGELFF. CDR3 DNA: TGTGCCAGCAGTGAAGCGAGGGTTCGGACCGGGGAGCTGTTTTTT.

This clonotype was detected many times. The chain carries TRBV28 and TRBJ1-2, with D perhaps TRBD1 (5 bases). This CDR3 contains 12 residues. Looked up from germline, CDR1 is MDHEN and CDR2 is SYDVKM. V lost 4 bases to trimming and J lost 2 bases, with 5 bases between them. The CDR3 loop reads CASSSGNYGYTF. The CDR3 region has the DNA TGTGCCAGCAGTTCAGGGAACTATGGCTACACCTTC.

This clonotype was seen ten or more times. The chain recombines TRBV18 with TRBJ1-2; the D is unclear. Germline loops: CDR1 KGHSH, CDR2 LQKENI. The CDR3 is made up of 12 amino acids. Trimming pared 4 bases from V and 2 bases from J, leaving 5 bases between. CDR3 residues: CASSQDNYGYTF. The CDR3 coding sequence is TGTGCCAGCTCACAGGACAACTATGGCTACACCTTC.

The chain carries TRBV12-3 or TRBV12-4 and TRBJ2-2, with D hard to call. The CDR3 is made up of 13 amino acids. V lost 10 bases and J lost 0, with 9 bases in between. CDR3 sequence reads: CANGDANTGELFF. The CDR3 DNA reads TGTGCCAACGGAGACGCGAACACCGGGGAGCTGTTTTTT.

The rearrangement links TRBV12-3 or TRBV12-4 to TRBJ2-7; D unclear. Trimming took off 2 bases at V and 1 base at J, with 12 bases between the two ends. This CDR3 region has 15 residues. Here the CDR3 DNA reads TGTGCCAGCAGTTTAAGTCGGCTTGCATCCTACGAGCAGTACTTC. The encoded protein is CASSLSRLASYEQYF.

This clonotype was detected once. The gene calls are TRBV6-2 or TRBV6-3 and TRBJ1-1; 10 bases are a match to TRBD1. Germline-derived CDR1 and CDR2 are MNHEY and SVGEGT. V lost 6 bases, J lost 4 bases, and 11 bases stayed unmatched. The CDR3 totals 16 residues. Here the CDR3 reads CASSQIPGQGSTEAFF. In nucleotides, the CDR3 is TGTGCCAGCAGCCAGATCCCGGGACAGGGGAGCACTGAAGCTTTCTTT.

This clonotype was detected only a few times. The genes are TRBV11-2 and TRBJ1-1, with D hard to call. CDR1 is SGHAT, CDR2 FQNNGV, per germline. V shed 5 bases and J shed 4 bases, with 8 bases lying between them. This CDR3 is 12 amino acids long. This CDR3 reads CASSPRSTEAFF. DNA for the CDR3: TGTGCCAGCAGCCCAAGGAGCACTGAAGCTTTCTTT.

The chain recombines TRBV7-2 with TRBJ1-6; D is perhaps TRBD1 (5 bases). Trimming removed 4 bases from V and 11 bases from J, with 15 bases in between. Germline V gene data show CDR1 as SGHTA and CDR2 as FQGNSA. This CDR3 spans 14 amino acids. The CDR3: CASSSSYGGTPLHF. The CDR3, as DNA: TGTGCCAGCAGCTCCTCTTACGGGGGGACACCCCTCCACTTT.

V and J are TRBV11-2 and TRBJ2-7; 10 bases line up with TRBD2. CDR3 length: 19 residues. From germline, CDR1 is SGHAT and CDR2 FQNNGV. The V segment lost 5 bases and the J segment 3 bases; nucleotides outside the gene matches: 19. The DNA of the CDR3 is TGTGCCAGCAGCCCCCTGATCGGAGTAGCGGGAGGCCGGTACTACGAGCAGTACTTC. Translated: CASSPLIGVAGGRYYEQYF.